The rows below give T cell receptor beta chains drawn from one sample of a study of blood T cell repertoires in COVID-19. Profiled with immunoSEQ multiplex PCR; TCRdb holds only in-frame clones, not every one. The table has about 180,000 clones, around 85% seen once. The sample was peripheral blood. Receptors originate from an older person with COVID-19, enrolled during active disease. Each CDR3 is given with its conserved first and last residue. Fields, in order: CDR3 DNA, CDR3 protein, V gene, J gene, D gene, clone size. D genes are given only for firm matches. A row's size may be missing; if present it is once, few, many or a size class.

cdr3_nt: TGTGCCAGCAGCCAAGGAAGTTACAGGGTTAAGGACAATGAGCAGTTCTTC
cdr3_aa: CASSQGSYRVKDNEQFF
v_call: TRBV3-1/TRBV3-2
j_call: TRBJ2-1
d_call: -
clone_size: -

cdr3_nt: TGTGCCAGCAGCTTACTTGCAGCGGGGGGCCTCACAGATACGCAGTATTTT
cdr3_aa: CASSLLAAGGLTDTQYF
v_call: TRBV7-2
j_call: TRBJ2-3
d_call: TRBD2
clone_size: -

cdr3_nt: TGTGCCAGCACCTATAATACTGAAGCTTTCTTT
cdr3_aa: CASTYNTEAFF
v_call: TRBV12-3/TRBV12-4
j_call: TRBJ1-1
d_call: -
clone_size: -

cdr3_nt: TGCGCCAGCAGTGAAGGCTCCGGAAATCAGGGGCATAATGAAAAACTGTTTTTT
cdr3_aa: CASSEGSGNQGHNEKLFF
v_call: TRBV10-1
j_call: TRBJ1-4
d_call: -
clone_size: -

cdr3_nt: TGCGCCAGCAGAGAACAGGGGATAGGCACAGATACGCAGTATTTT
cdr3_aa: CASREQGIGTDTQYF
v_call: TRBV5-1
j_call: TRBJ2-3
d_call: TRBD1
clone_size: once

cdr3_nt: TGTGCCAGCTCACCATCTGGAGGCAAGACAGGGCTTGGAAACACCATATATTTT
cdr3_aa: CASSPSGGKTGLGNTIYF
v_call: TRBV18
j_call: TRBJ1-3
d_call: TRBD1
clone_size: -

cdr3_nt: TGTGCCTGGAGTGTAGGGGGAGGGTTCCACGAGCAGTACTTC
cdr3_aa: CAWSVGGGFHEQYF
v_call: TRBV30
j_call: TRBJ2-7
d_call: -
clone_size: -

cdr3_nt: TGTGCCAGCAGCACGCGGAGTTATACCGGGGAGCTGTTTTTT
cdr3_aa: CASSTRSYTGELFF
v_call: TRBV7-2
j_call: TRBJ2-2
d_call: -
clone_size: -

cdr3_nt: TGTGCCAGCAGCCGCCCGTCGGGGAGAAACACCGGGGAGCTGTTTTTT
cdr3_aa: CASSRPSGRNTGELFF
v_call: TRBV6-2/TRBV6-3
j_call: TRBJ2-2
d_call: -
clone_size: -

cdr3_nt: TGTGCCAGTACCACGACATCTTATAGCAATCAGCCCCAGCATTTT
cdr3_aa: CASTTTSYSNQPQHF
v_call: TRBV19
j_call: TRBJ1-5
d_call: -
clone_size: -

cdr3_nt: TGTGCCAGCACCTCGACAGGGGGCAATCAGCCCCAGCATTTT
cdr3_aa: CASTSTGGNQPQHF
v_call: TRBV2
j_call: TRBJ1-5
d_call: TRBD1
clone_size: -

cdr3_nt: TGCGCCAGCAGCCAAGATAGGGGAATCGGCATTGAAAAACTGTTTTTT
cdr3_aa: CASSQDRGIGIEKLFF
v_call: TRBV4-3
j_call: TRBJ1-4
d_call: -
clone_size: -

cdr3_nt: TGCGCCAGCAGCCCCACTAGCGCCTCCTACGAGCAGTACTTC
cdr3_aa: CASSPTSASYEQYF
v_call: TRBV5-1
j_call: TRBJ2-7
d_call: TRBD2
clone_size: -

cdr3_nt: TGTGCCAGCAGCAAACCGGGACAGGGAGTCTATGGCTACACCTTC
cdr3_aa: CASSKPGQGVYGYTF
v_call: TRBV7-9
j_call: TRBJ1-2
d_call: TRBD1
clone_size: -

cdr3_nt: TGTGCCACGGAGTCGGACAGGGATCCCTACGAGCAGTACTTC
cdr3_aa: CATESDRDPYEQYF
v_call: TRBV24-1
j_call: TRBJ2-7
d_call: TRBD1
clone_size: -

cdr3_nt: TGTGCCAGTAGTGGGGACAGGGTTTTACAGCCCCAGCATTTT
cdr3_aa: CASSGDRVLQPQHF
v_call: TRBV19
j_call: TRBJ1-5
d_call: TRBD1
clone_size: -

cdr3_nt: TGTGCCAGCAGTGCCGTGGCGGGAAACCAAGAGACCCAGTACTTC
cdr3_aa: CASSAVAGNQETQYF
v_call: TRBV2
j_call: TRBJ2-5
d_call: -
clone_size: -

cdr3_nt: TGTGCCAGCAGCCAAGAAGGTAGGAGAACAGATACGCAGTATTTT
cdr3_aa: CASSQEGRRTDTQYF
v_call: TRBV3-1/TRBV3-2
j_call: TRBJ2-3
d_call: -
clone_size: -

cdr3_nt: TGTGCCAGCAGCCTCAGGCGGGGGTCGGACGAGCAGTACTTC
cdr3_aa: CASSLRRGSDEQYF
v_call: TRBV7-9
j_call: TRBJ2-7
d_call: TRBD2
clone_size: -

cdr3_nt: TGTGCCAGCAGCGTAGGGGCGCAAGCGGATACCGGGGAGCTGTTTTTT
cdr3_aa: CASSVGAQADTGELFF
v_call: TRBV9
j_call: TRBJ2-2
d_call: -
clone_size: once

cdr3_nt: TGTGCCAGCAGCTTAGATCTTAGAACTAACGGGGAACTGTTTTTT
cdr3_aa: CASSLDLRTNGELFF
v_call: TRBV7-2
j_call: TRBJ1-4
d_call: -
clone_size: -

cdr3_nt: TGTGCCAGTAGAGCTCAAGGGGGCGAAGGTCAGCCCCAGCATTTT
cdr3_aa: CASRAQGGEGQPQHF
v_call: TRBV19
j_call: TRBJ1-5
d_call: TRBD1
clone_size: -

cdr3_nt: TGTGCCAGCAGCCAGCGGACTAGCGGTTCCACAGATACGCAGTATTTT
cdr3_aa: CASSQRTSGSTDTQYF
v_call: TRBV9
j_call: TRBJ2-3
d_call: TRBD2
clone_size: -

cdr3_nt: TGTGCCAGCAGCTTGGGCTTCTCAGCAGGCACCGTCCCCTATGGCTACACCTTC
cdr3_aa: CASSLGFSAGTVPYGYTF
v_call: TRBV5-4
j_call: TRBJ1-2
d_call: -
clone_size: -

cdr3_nt: TGCACCAGCAGCCAAGAGCAGCGGGGGGCAAACAATGAGCAGTTCTTC
cdr3_aa: CTSSQEQRGANNEQFF
v_call: TRBV1
j_call: TRBJ2-1
d_call: -
clone_size: -

cdr3_nt: TGTGCCAGTAGTATGGCCCCTCAGGGGAGCACTGAAGCTTTCTTT
cdr3_aa: CASSMAPQGSTEAFF
v_call: TRBV19
j_call: TRBJ1-1
d_call: -
clone_size: once

cdr3_nt: TGCGCCAGCAGCCAAGATCTTTTGGCAACCTACTATGGCTACACCTTC
cdr3_aa: CASSQDLLATYYGYTF
v_call: TRBV4-3
j_call: TRBJ1-2
d_call: -
clone_size: -

cdr3_nt: TGTGCCAGCAGCCTTCGGTCAACTGAAGCTTTCTTT
cdr3_aa: CASSLRSTEAFF
v_call: TRBV7-8
j_call: TRBJ1-1
d_call: -
clone_size: once

cdr3_nt: TGCGCCAGCAGCTCCGGGACTAGCGGGAGCGTCCTCAACTCAGATACGCAGTATTTT
cdr3_aa: CASSSGTSGSVLNSDTQYF
v_call: TRBV5-1
j_call: TRBJ2-3
d_call: TRBD2
clone_size: -

cdr3_nt: TGTGCCAGCTCCCTCCAGGGGGTCTTTAACTACGAGCAGTACTTC
cdr3_aa: CASSLQGVFNYEQYF
v_call: TRBV18
j_call: TRBJ2-7
d_call: TRBD1
clone_size: -

cdr3_nt: TGTGCCAGCAGCTTGACTAGCGGGAGTCAGACCCAGTACTTC
cdr3_aa: CASSLTSGSQTQYF
v_call: TRBV7-3
j_call: TRBJ2-5
d_call: TRBD2
clone_size: -

cdr3_nt: TGCGCCAGCAGCCAATCTCCCGGCGGGTTTCAGACAGATACGCAGTATTTT
cdr3_aa: CASSQSPGGFQTDTQYF
v_call: TRBV4-1
j_call: TRBJ2-3
d_call: -
clone_size: few

cdr3_nt: TGTGCCAGCAGCCCGGGACAGGGATCGGTTACCTATGGCTACACCTTC
cdr3_aa: CASSPGQGSVTYGYTF
v_call: TRBV6-2/TRBV6-3
j_call: TRBJ1-2
d_call: TRBD1
clone_size: -

cdr3_nt: TGTGCCAGCAGTGAAGGGAAGTCGGGAGGAAACACCATATATTTT
cdr3_aa: CASSEGKSGGNTIYF
v_call: TRBV6-1
j_call: TRBJ1-3
d_call: -
clone_size: -

cdr3_nt: TGTGCCAGCAGTCGCTACGGACAGCAAGAGACCCAGTACTTC
cdr3_aa: CASSRYGQQETQYF
v_call: TRBV6-2/TRBV6-3
j_call: TRBJ2-5
d_call: -
clone_size: -

cdr3_nt: TGCGCCAGCAGCCAACGCCAACACAGGGGGATCACAGATACGCAGTATTTT
cdr3_aa: CASSQRQHRGITDTQYF
v_call: TRBV4-3
j_call: TRBJ2-3
d_call: TRBD1
clone_size: -

cdr3_nt: TGTGCCATCAGTGAGCCCGGAGGCGGGAACACCATATATTTT
cdr3_aa: CAISEPGGGNTIYF
v_call: TRBV10-3
j_call: TRBJ1-3
d_call: -
clone_size: -

cdr3_nt: TGTGCCAGCAGCCCCCCGAGCGAGCAGTACTTC
cdr3_aa: CASSPPSEQYF
v_call: TRBV7-9
j_call: TRBJ2-7
d_call: -
clone_size: once

cdr3_nt: TGTGCCTGGAGTGGTCCCATCCTGGGCGGGGCGGATGGCTACACCTTC
cdr3_aa: CAWSGPILGGADGYTF
v_call: TRBV30
j_call: TRBJ1-2
d_call: -
clone_size: -

cdr3_nt: TGTGCCAGCAGCTTAATACAGGGCCCCACTGAAGCTTTCTTT
cdr3_aa: CASSLIQGPTEAFF
v_call: TRBV11-2
j_call: TRBJ1-1
d_call: -
clone_size: -

cdr3_nt: TGTGCCCTGGCTGGGACTCAGAACAATGAGCAGTTCTTC
cdr3_aa: CALAGTQNNEQFF
v_call: TRBV10-3
j_call: TRBJ2-1
d_call: -
clone_size: -

cdr3_nt: TGTGCCAGCAGCCCATTACCTGGACAGTATGACAATGAGCAGTTCTTC
cdr3_aa: CASSPLPGQYDNEQFF
v_call: TRBV7-3
j_call: TRBJ2-1
d_call: -
clone_size: -

cdr3_nt: TGTGCCAGCGGGTCCCTGGACAGGGGACCCTACGAGCAGTACTTC
cdr3_aa: CASGSLDRGPYEQYF
v_call: TRBV6-5
j_call: TRBJ2-7
d_call: TRBD1
clone_size: -

cdr3_nt: TGTGCCACCTCCCGCGGAGGGCAGAACACCGGGGAGCTGTTTTTT
cdr3_aa: CATSRGGQNTGELFF
v_call: TRBV28
j_call: TRBJ2-2
d_call: -
clone_size: -

cdr3_nt: TGTGCCTACCGAAGGGGACAGGACTTTTATAATTCACCCCTCCACTTT
cdr3_aa: CAYRRGQDFYNSPLHF
v_call: TRBV30
j_call: TRBJ1-6
d_call: TRBD1
clone_size: -

cdr3_nt: TGTGCCAGCAGCTTTGAACCCTCGGCCTACGAGCAGTACTTC
cdr3_aa: CASSFEPSAYEQYF
v_call: TRBV5-4
j_call: TRBJ2-7
d_call: -
clone_size: -

cdr3_nt: TGCGCCAGCAGCTTGATCACTAGCGGGTTAATCGGGGATACGCAGTATTTT
cdr3_aa: CASSLITSGLIGDTQYF
v_call: TRBV5-1
j_call: TRBJ2-3
d_call: TRBD2
clone_size: -